These 12 T cell receptor beta chains were sequenced from one sample in a study of OX40 agonist ivuxolimab in advanced cancers. Profiling relied on immunoSEQ multiplex PCR, and the TCRdb table lists in-frame clones only, not all of them. The sample records about 60,000 clones, 65% to 90% being singletons. Sequenced material: CD4+ or CD8+ T cells sorted from blood, taken in a trial of the OX40 agonist ivuxolimab. All receptors come from an adult with an advanced solid tumor such as melanoma, head and neck, liver or kidney cancer.

The CDR3, as DNA: TGTGCCAGCAGTTTAGGAGGGACAGGGTTCTACGAGCAGTACTTC. Protein product: CASSLGGTGFYEQYF. This chain joins TRBV28 and TRBJ2-7; 9 bases agree with TRBD1. The germline V gene encodes CDR1 MDHEN and CDR2 SYDVKM. The CDR3 length is 15 residues. Unmatched junction bases numbered 5, after V lost 2 bases and J lost 3 bases.

The chain couples TRBV9 to TRBJ1-1; 9 bases are shared with TRBD1. With V trimmed by 3 bases and J by 8 bases, 5 bases remained unmatched. This CDR3 has 13 amino acids. Germline V CDR1 and CDR2: SGDLS, YYNGEE. The CDR3 loop is CASSGGDRAEAFF. DNA of the CDR3: TGTGCCAGCAGCGGCGGGGACAGGGCAGAAGCTTTCTTT.

DNA for the CDR3: TGTGCCAGTGGGCACTCGGTGGACAGGGTGAACACTGAAGCTTTCTTT. Its translation: CASGHSVDRVNTEAFF. V and J are TRBV19 and TRBJ1-1; 8 nucleotides line up with TRBD1. J was trimmed by 0 bases and V by 8 bases; bases with no gene match: 11. Germline V CDR1 and CDR2: LNHDA, SQIVND (reference sequence). The length of the CDR3 is 16 residues.

This sequence joins TRBV15 and TRBJ1-3; TRBD1 matches at 7 bases. The trim removed 6 bases at V and 6 bases at J, leaving 11 bases unmatched. Germline CDR1 is LNHNV and CDR2 is YYDKDF (reference sequence). This CDR3 is built from 15 residues. The DNA of the CDR3 is TGTGCCACCAGTAGGGAACTGACAGGGTCAAACACCATATATTTT. It codes for CATSRELTGSNTIYF. Using reference TRBV15 and TRBJ1-3 for the parts outside the CDR3, the full variable domain is DAMVIQNPRYQVTQFGKPVTLSCSQTLNHNVMYWYQQKSSQAPKLLFHYYDKDFNNEADTPDNFQSRRPNTSFCFLDIRSPGLGDTAMYLCATSRELTGSNTIYFGEGSWLTVV.

This clone has only a few counts. The rearrangement joins TRBV2 to TRBJ1-1; 7 bases match TRBD1. The J segment lost 4 bases and the V segment lost 10 bases, leaving 9 bases of the junction unmatched. The CDR3 runs to 13 residues. Germline V gives CDR1 SNHLY, CDR2 FYNNEI. DNA of the CDR3: TGTGCCAAGACCGGGACAGATGTCACTGAAGCTTTCTTT. This sequence encodes CAKTGTDVTEAFF.

Remarks on this clone: An end of the junction differs from the germline gene, which may be a read error. The rearrangement joins TRBV28 to TRBJ1-2, with 11 bases lining up with TRBD1. CDR3 length: 16 amino acids. CDR1 MDHEN and CDR2 SYDVKM come from the germline V gene. CDR3 in DNA: TGTGCCAGCAATTTACATAGGACAGGGGGCTCTTATGGCTACACCTTC. Protein: CASNLHRTGGSYGYTF.

The chain couples TRBV5-1 to TRBJ1-2; 7 bases line up with TRBD1. The germline CDR1 and CDR2 sequences are SGHRS and YFSETQ. CDR3 length: 15 residues. V shed 4 bases and J 2 bases; nucleotides not matched to a gene: 8. The CDR3 DNA sequence: TGCGCCAGCAGCGATAGTGGCAGGGGGAACTATGGCTACACCTTC. Translated: CASSDSGRGNYGYTF.

CDR3 in DNA: TGTGCCAGCAGTGCCCCGGGCTATGGCTACACCTTC. It codes for CASSAPGYGYTF. The chain joins TRBV6-1 to TRBJ1-2, with no clear D. CDR1 and CDR2 from the germline V gene are MNHNS and SASEGT. This CDR3 spans 12 amino acids. V lost 4 bases, J lost 4 bases, and 7 bases lay in between.

This rearrangement joins TRBV5-1 to TRBJ1-2; D uncertain. The germline gives CDR1 SGHRS, CDR2 YFSETQ. V was pared by 0 bases and J by 5 bases, with 2 bases between. The CDR3 covers 11 residues. Written as DNA, the CDR3 is TGCGCCAGCAGCTTGGATTATGGCTACACCTTC. Its protein product is CASSLDYGYTF. Looking up the rest from reference TRBV5-1 and TRBJ1-2 gives the full variable domain: KAGVTQTPRYLIKTRGQQVTLSCSPISGHRSVSWYQQTPGQGLQFLFEYFSETQRNKGNFPGRFSGRQFSNSRSEMNVSTLELGDSALYLCASSLDYGYTFGSGTRLTVV.

The V and J genes are TRBV9 and TRBJ2-1; 11 bases align to TRBD2. Germline V CDR1 and CDR2: SGDLS, YYNGEE. This CDR3 has 16 residues. J lost 6 bases, V lost 4 bases, and 9 bases had no gene match. The DNA for the CDR3 is TGTGCCAGCAGCATAACCCCTAGCGGGAGGACCAATGAGCAGTTCTTC. Translating gives CASSITPSGRTNEQFF.

This chain's CDR3 is CASSPAGPAYEQYF. In DNA, the CDR3 is TGTGCCAGCAGTCCAGCGGGGCCTGCCTACGAGCAGTACTTC. V and J are TRBV28 and TRBJ2-7; TRBD2 matches at 7 bases. V lost 5 bases to trimming and J lost 2 bases; unmatched junction nucleotides: 6. The length of the CDR3 is 14 residues. Germline V gene data show CDR1 as MDHEN and CDR2 as SYDVKM.

The gene calls are TRBV9 and TRBJ2-7, with D unclear. Germline V CDR1 and CDR2: SGDLS, YYNGEE. Trimming shortened V by 1 base and J by 0 bases, and 8 bases separated the two germline ends. The CDR3 covers 14 residues. CDR3 sequence: CASSVTQTSYEQYF. In DNA form, the CDR3 reads TGTGCCAGCAGCGTAACACAGACCTCCTACGAGCAGTACTTC.